One sample yielded the 9 T cell receptor beta chains listed below, sequenced in a study of T cells in Graves' hyperthyroidism and ophthalmopathy. Amplified TCR beta CDR3 regions derived from RNA transcripts. A first-round RT-PCR of the TCR CDR3 used the HTBI primer set. TCRdb analysed the multiplex PCR reads with MiXCR anew, one entry per CDR3 protein. The sample carries roughly 280,000 distinct CDR3 sequences, roughly 20% recorded once. Sequenced sample: blood. Every receptor here comes from a man aged 25-45 years with Graves' ophthalmopathy.

This clonotype came up many times. The rearrangement links TRBV4-2 to TRBJ1-3; D may be TRBD1 (5 bases). Trimming left V 4 bases short and J 4 bases short, with 17 bases between. The V gene's germline CDR1 is LGHNA and CDR2 YNFKEQ. This CDR3 comprises 16 residues. CDR3 loop: CASSRPPGGTGNTIYF. The CDR3 region has the DNA TGTGCCAGCAGCCGACCCCCGGGGGGAACAGGAAACACCATATATTTT.

The chain employs TRBV18 and TRBJ2-7; D possibly corresponds to TRBD1 (6 bases). From germline, CDR1 is KGHSH and CDR2 LQKENI. The CDR3 length is 15 residues. Trimming took off 6 bases at V and 1 base at J, with 16 bases between the two ends. The CDR3 nucleotides are TGTGCCAGCTCCCCTACCCGGACAGCTTCCTACGAGCAGTACTTC. It is translated as CASSPTRTASYEQYF.

The V call is TRBV7-6, the J call TRBJ2-1, with D uncertain. V lost 5 bases and J 7 bases, leaving 12 bases between the germline ends. Germline lookup yields CDR1 SGHVS and CDR2 FNYEAQ. The CDR3 contains 13 residues. This chain's CDR3 is CASSPLMGNEQFF. The CDR3 DNA is TGTGCCAGCAGCCCCCTGATGGGGAATGAGCAGTTCTTC.

This clonotype came up many times. Germline and junction disagree at one end, which may indicate a read error. The V call is TRBV5-1, the J call TRBJ1-1, with D perhaps matching TRBD1 (6 bases). The CDR3 loop spans 16 amino acids. Germline V gives CDR1 SGHRS, CDR2 YFSETQ. The CDR3 DNA is TGCGCCAGCCGCTTTCAGGGGCGGGGGGGCGACACTGAAGCTTTCTTT. It encodes CASRFQGRGGDTEAFF. The complete variable domain, with remaining parts taken from reference TRBV5-1 and TRBJ1-1, reads KAGVTQTPRYLIKTRGQQVTLSCSPISGHRSVSWYQQTPGQGLQFLFEYFSETQRNKGNFPGRFSGRQFSNSRSEMNVSTLELGDSALYLCASRFQGRGGDTEAFFGQGTRLTVV.

This clonotype has more than one count but fewer than ten. V and J are TRBV27 and TRBJ1-1; D may be TRBD1 (6 bases). This CDR3 has 13 residues. Germline V CDR1 and CDR2: MNHEY, SMNVEV (reference sequence). V lost 10 bases and J lost 9, with 21 bases in between. The CDR3 sequence is CAIQTLDGTQAFF. For the CDR3, the DNA is TGTGCCATACAAACCCTTGACGGGACACAAGCTTTCTTT.

The table lists this clonotype with a few counts. CDR3 protein: CASTGTSGSVGNEQFF. The CDR3 DNA sequence: TGTGCCAGCACCGGGACTAGCGGGAGTGTAGGGAATGAGCAGTTCTTC. The rearrangement uses TRBV2 and TRBJ2-1, with 14 positions matching TRBD2. This CDR3 has 16 amino acids. CDR1 SNHLY and CDR2 FYNNEI come from the germline V gene. V lost 7 bases to trimming and J lost 7 bases; unmatched junction nucleotides: 9. Full variable domain (outside the CDR3, taken from reference TRBV2 and TRBJ2-1): EPEVTQTPSHQVTQMGQEVILRCVPISNHLYFYWYRQILGQKVEFLVSFYNNEISEKSEIFDDQFSVERPDGSNFTLKIRSTKLEDSAMYFCASTGTSGSVGNEQFFGPGTRLTVL.

The V gene is TRBV27, the J gene TRBJ1-5; 8 positions agree with TRBD1. After removal of 5 bases from V and 7 bases from J, the junction contained 4 bases not matched to a gene. Germline CDR1 MNHEY, CDR2 SMNVEV (reference sequence). This CDR3 comprises 13 residues. The CDR3 loop is CASSPQGEQPQHF. The CDR3 bases are TGTGCCAGCAGTCCACAGGGGGAGCAGCCCCAGCATTTT.

The chain couples TRBV4-1 to TRBJ1-1; 7 positions agree with TRBD1. CDR3 length: 17 amino acids. Per germline, CDR1 MGHRA and CDR2 YSYEKL. V shed 2 bases and J 0 bases; nucleotides not matched to a gene: 9. In DNA, the CDR3 is TGCGCCAGCAGCCAAACGAGACAGGGCGGGGTGAACACTGAAGCTTTCTTT. This encodes CASSQTRQGGVNTEAFF.

V is TRBV6-1 and J is TRBJ2-3, with 7 bases matching TRBD1. The trim removed 4 bases at V and 4 bases at J, leaving 14 bases unmatched. There are 17 residues in the CDR3. In germline, CDR1 is MNHNS, CDR2 SASEGT. DNA for the CDR3: TGTGCCAGCAGTGGAGACTACAGGGGTGGAATTGCAGATACGCAGTATTTT. Translated: CASSGDYRGGIADTQYF.